This TCR beta chain was recovered during a study of human versus mouse CDR3 diversity and MHC coevolution. Turning to the study itself: Valid reads per sample ranged from about 0.6 x 10^7 to 1.7 x 10^7. General study results and limits: The lowest clonal inequality scores came from most of the three human donors.

Profiled with immunoSEQ multiplex PCR; TCRdb holds only in-frame clones, not every one. The data contain about 77,000 clones, 92% of them singletons. This clone showed up just a few times. Its antigen is still unknown. This CDR3 comprises 16 residues. The V segment lost 5 bases and the J segment 7 bases; nucleotides outside the gene matches: 11. Germline loops: CDR1 MDHEN, CDR2 SYDVKM. Cells were CD45RO-negative CD62L-positive naive CD4 T cells sorted from PBMCs. The gene calls are TRBV28 and TRBJ1-6; 7 positions agree with TRBD1. Material for sequencing was naive CD4+ T cells from blood. The sample's subset: CD45RO-negative CD62L-positive naive CD4 T cells. The source of this sequence is a person aged 30-70 years in good health. The CDR3 sequence is CASSPLGGPVNSPLHF. In nucleotides, the CDR3 is TGTGCCAGCAGTCCCCTAGGGGGCCCGGTGAATTCACCCCTCCACTTT.